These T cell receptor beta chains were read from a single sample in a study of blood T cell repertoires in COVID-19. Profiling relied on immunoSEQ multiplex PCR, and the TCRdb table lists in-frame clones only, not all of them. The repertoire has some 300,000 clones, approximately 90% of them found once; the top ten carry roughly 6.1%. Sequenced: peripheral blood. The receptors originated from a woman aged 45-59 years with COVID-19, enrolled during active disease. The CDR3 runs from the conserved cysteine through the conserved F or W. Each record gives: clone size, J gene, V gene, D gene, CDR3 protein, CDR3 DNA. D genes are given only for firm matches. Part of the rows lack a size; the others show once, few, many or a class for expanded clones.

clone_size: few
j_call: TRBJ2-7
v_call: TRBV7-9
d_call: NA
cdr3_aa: CASSLSGVSSYEQYF
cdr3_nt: TGTGCCAGCAGCTTATCCGGGGTGAGCTCCTACGAGCAGTACTTC

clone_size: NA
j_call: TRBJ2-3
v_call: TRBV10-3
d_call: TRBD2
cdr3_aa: CAISDIAGEGTDTQYF
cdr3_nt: TGTGCCATCAGTGACATAGCGGGAGAGGGTACAGATACGCAGTATTTT

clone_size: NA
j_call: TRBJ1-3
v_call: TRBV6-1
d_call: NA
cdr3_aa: CASSERGKSSGNTIYF
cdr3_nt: TGTGCCAGCAGTGAACGGGGGAAAAGCTCTGGAAACACCATATATTTT

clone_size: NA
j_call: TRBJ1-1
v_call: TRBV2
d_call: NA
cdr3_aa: CASRGIQGNTEAFF
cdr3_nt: TGTGCCAGCAGGGGGATCCAGGGGAACACTGAAGCTTTCTTT

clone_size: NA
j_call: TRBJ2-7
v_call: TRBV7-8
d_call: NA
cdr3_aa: CASSTNTGTEQYF
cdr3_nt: TGTGCCAGCAGCACTAATACAGGGACCGAGCAGTACTTC

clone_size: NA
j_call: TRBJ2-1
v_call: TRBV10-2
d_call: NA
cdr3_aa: CASSPGTLNYNEQFF
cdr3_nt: TGCGCCAGCAGTCCCGGGACTCTAAATTACAATGAGCAGTTCTTC

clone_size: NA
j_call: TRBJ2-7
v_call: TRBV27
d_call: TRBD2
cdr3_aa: CASLNLGGGAYEQYF
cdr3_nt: TGTGCCAGTCTTAACCTCGGGGGGGGCGCCTACGAGCAGTACTTC

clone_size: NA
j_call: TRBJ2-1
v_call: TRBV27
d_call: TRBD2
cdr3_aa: CASSRTSGTPITYNEQFF
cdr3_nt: TGTGCCAGCAGCCGGACTAGCGGGACGCCCATAACCTACAATGAGCAGTTCTTC

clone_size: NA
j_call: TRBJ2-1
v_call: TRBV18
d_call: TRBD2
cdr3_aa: CASSPYLAGPYNEQFF
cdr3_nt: TGTGCCAGCTCACCATACCTAGCGGGGCCCTACAATGAGCAGTTCTTC

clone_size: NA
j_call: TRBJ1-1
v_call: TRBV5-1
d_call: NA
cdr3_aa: CASSRLAGAGTEAFF
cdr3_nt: TGCGCCAGCAGCCGACTTGCAGGGGCTGGGACTGAAGCTTTCTTT

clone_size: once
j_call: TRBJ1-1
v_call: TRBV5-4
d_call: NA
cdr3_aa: CASSLAWNTEAFF
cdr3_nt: TGTGCCAGCAGCTTGGCTTGGAACACTGAAGCTTTCTTT

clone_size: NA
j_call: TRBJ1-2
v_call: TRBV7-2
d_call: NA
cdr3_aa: CASSLGQLYGYTF
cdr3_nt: TGTGCCAGCAGCCTAGGACAGCTCTATGGCTACACCTTC

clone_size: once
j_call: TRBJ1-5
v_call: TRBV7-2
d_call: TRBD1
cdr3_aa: CASSFFNRGKINQPQHF
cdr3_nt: TGTGCCAGCAGCTTTTTTAACAGGGGCAAAATCAATCAGCCCCAGCATTTT

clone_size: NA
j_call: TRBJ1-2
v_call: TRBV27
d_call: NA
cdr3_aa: CASRPRQGNYGYTF
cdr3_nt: TGTGCCAGCAGACCCAGGCAGGGAAACTATGGCTACACCTTC

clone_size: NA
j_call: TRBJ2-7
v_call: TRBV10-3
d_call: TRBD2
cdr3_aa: CAAQPIAGHYEQYF
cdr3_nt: TGTGCCGCCCAACCAATAGCGGGCCACTACGAGCAGTACTTC

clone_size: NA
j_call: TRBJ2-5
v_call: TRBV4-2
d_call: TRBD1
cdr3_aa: CASSPRDRQETQYF
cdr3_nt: TGTGCCAGCAGCCCCCGGGACAGACAAGAGACCCAGTACTTC

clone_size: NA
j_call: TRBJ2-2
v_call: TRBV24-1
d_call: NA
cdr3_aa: CATSGGPITGELFF
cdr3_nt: TGTGCCACCAGCGGGGGACCGATAACCGGGGAGCTGTTTTTT

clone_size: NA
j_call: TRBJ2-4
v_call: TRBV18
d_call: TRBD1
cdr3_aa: CASSQQGAGTKNIQYF
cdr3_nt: TGTGCCAGCTCACAACAGGGGGCGGGGACCAAAAACATTCAGTACTTC

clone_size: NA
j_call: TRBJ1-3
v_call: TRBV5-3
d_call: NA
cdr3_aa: CARSLDVLQGSGNTIYF
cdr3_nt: TGTGCCAGAAGCTTGGATGTCCTACAGGGCTCTGGAAACACCATATATTTT

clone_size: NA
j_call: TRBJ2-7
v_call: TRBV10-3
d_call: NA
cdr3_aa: CAITGFITYEQYF
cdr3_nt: TGTGCCATCACGGGTTTCATAACCTACGAGCAGTACTTC

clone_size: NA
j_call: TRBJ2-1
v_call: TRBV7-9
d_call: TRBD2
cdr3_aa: CASSPTSGRGYNEQFF
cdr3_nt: TGTGCCAGCAGCCCGACTAGCGGGAGGGGGTACAATGAGCAGTTCTTC

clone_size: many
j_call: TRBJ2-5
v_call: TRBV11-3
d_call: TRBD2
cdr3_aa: CASSLEGGTGETQYF
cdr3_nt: TGTGCCAGCAGCTTAGAGGGGGGGACGGGGGAGACCCAGTACTTC

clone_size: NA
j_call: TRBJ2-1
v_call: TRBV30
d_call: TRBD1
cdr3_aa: CAWRGTGGYNEQFF
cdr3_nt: TGTGCCTGGAGGGGGACAGGGGGCTACAATGAGCAGTTCTTC

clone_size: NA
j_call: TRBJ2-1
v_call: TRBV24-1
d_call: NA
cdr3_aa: CATSQGSSSYNEQFF
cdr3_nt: TGTGCCACCAGTCAGGGGTCGAGCTCCTACAATGAGCAGTTCTTC

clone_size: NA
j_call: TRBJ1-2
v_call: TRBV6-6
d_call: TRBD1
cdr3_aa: CASRPPGQGNYGYTF
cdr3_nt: TGTGCCAGCAGACCCCCGGGACAGGGGAACTATGGCTACACCTTC

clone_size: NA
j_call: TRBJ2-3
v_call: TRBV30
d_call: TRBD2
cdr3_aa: CAWSTLAGRDTQYF
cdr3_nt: TGTGCCTGGAGTACACTAGCGGGACGAGATACGCAGTATTTT

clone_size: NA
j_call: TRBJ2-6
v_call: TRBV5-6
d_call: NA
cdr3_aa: CASSTRGAGANVLTF
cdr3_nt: TGTGCCAGCAGCACCAGGGGGGCTGGGGCCAACGTCCTGACTTTC

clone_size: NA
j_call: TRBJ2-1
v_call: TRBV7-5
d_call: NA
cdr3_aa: CARSPSSYNEQFF
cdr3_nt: TGTGCCAGAAGCCCTAGCTCCTACAATGAGCAGTTCTTC

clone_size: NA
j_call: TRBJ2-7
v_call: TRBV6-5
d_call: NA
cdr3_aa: CATVTGFAQYF
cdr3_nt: TGTGCTACCGTAACCGGTTTCGCGCAGTACTTC

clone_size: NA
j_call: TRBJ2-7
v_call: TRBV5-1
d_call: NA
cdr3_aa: CASSFQGTPYEQYF
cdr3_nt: TGCGCCAGCAGCTTCCAGGGGACCCCCTACGAGCAGTACTTC

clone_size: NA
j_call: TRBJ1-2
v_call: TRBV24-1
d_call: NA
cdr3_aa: CATSDSGLAGYTF
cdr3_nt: TGTGCCACCAGTGATTCTGGACTTGCCGGCTACACCTTC

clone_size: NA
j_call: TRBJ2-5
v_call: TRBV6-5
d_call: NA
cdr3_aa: CASSYASRRGQTQYF
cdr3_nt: TGTGCCAGCAGTTACGCGAGCCGGAGAGGTCAGACCCAGTACTTC

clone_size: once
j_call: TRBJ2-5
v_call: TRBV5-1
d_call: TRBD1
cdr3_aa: CGTGEGALGETQYF
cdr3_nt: TGCGGCACAGGAGAGGGGGCGCTCGGAGAGACCCAGTACTTC

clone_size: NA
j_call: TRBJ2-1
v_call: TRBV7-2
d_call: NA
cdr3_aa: CASSLLIYNEQFF
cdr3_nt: TGTGCCAGCAGCTTATTAATCTACAATGAGCAGTTCTTC